A single sample is the source of the 29 T cell receptor beta chains below, sequenced in a study of blood T cell repertoires in COVID-19. The method was immunoSEQ multiplex PCR; TCRdb's version includes in-frame clones alone and lacks a portion of them. This table holds about 100,000 clones, 80% to 90% found once. The sequencing sample was made of PBMCs or T cells enriched from blood (not recorded which). Receptors were obtained from a woman between 45 and 65 years old who had recovered from COVID-19.

This clone was observed a few times. The chain carries TRBV7-8 and TRBJ1-1, with D possibly TRBD1 on 5 matching bases. The ends were cut back, 4 bases at V and 0 bases at J, with 12 bases in the middle. Germline CDR1 SGHVS, CDR2 FQNEAQ. The CDR3 consists of 15 residues. CDR3 protein: CASSYGARMNTEAFF. DNA for the CDR3: TGTGCCAGCAGCTATGGGGCCAGAATGAACACTGAAGCTTTCTTT.

V and J are TRBV14 and TRBJ1-4; a possible D gene is TRBD1 (5 bases). CDR3 size: 15 residues. Germline loops: CDR1 SGHDN, CDR2 FVKESK. Trimming removed 4 bases from V and 0 bases from J, with 9 bases in between. CDR3 in amino acids: CASSRGTATNEKLFF. The CDR3 DNA follows: TGTGCCAGCAGCCGAGGGACTGCAACTAATGAAAAACTGTTTTTT.

This clone was seen ten or more times. This sequence joins TRBV7-2 and TRBJ1-6, with D perhaps matching TRBD1 (6 bases). The CDR3 is 15 amino acids. The germline V and J ends were trimmed by 5 bases and 7 bases, with 15 bases remaining between them. Germline lookup yields CDR1 SGHTA and CDR2 FQGNSA. The DNA for the CDR3 is TGTGCCAGCAGCCCCCTGGGGGCTGGAAATTCACCCCTCCACTTT. This encodes CASSPLGAGNSPLHF.

J is TRBJ1-2 and V is TRBV3-1 (or the pseudogene TRBV3-2); D is ambiguous. V lost 7 bases, J lost 4 bases, and 13 bases lay in between. Germline V lookup: CDR1 LGHDT, CDR2 YNNKEL (reference sequence). The CDR3 spans 13 residues. The CDR3 sequence is CASTSKPSYGYTF. CDR3 in DNA: TGTGCCAGCACCAGTAAACCCTCCTATGGCTACACCTTC.

This chain connects TRBV27 to TRBJ1-4, with 7 bases aligning to TRBD1. The ends lost 6 bases at V and 4 bases at J; junction bases unmatched: 5. The CDR3 is made up of 14 amino acids. The V gene's germline CDR1 is MNHEY and CDR2 SMNVEV (reference sequence). The CDR3 loop reads CASRPGQVNEKLFF. The CDR3 DNA is TGTGCCAGCAGGCCCGGACAGGTTAATGAAAAACTGTTTTTT.

V is TRBV5-1 and J is TRBJ1-1, with 8 positions matching TRBD1. The CDR3 is made up of 14 amino acids. The germline V gene has CDR1 SGHRS and CDR2 YFSETQ. Trimming took 0 bases from V and 4 from J; bases not matched to a gene: 2. The chain's CDR3 is CASSLGTGITEAFF. CDR3 nucleotide sequence: TGCGCCAGCAGCTTGGGGACAGGGATCACTGAAGCTTTCTTT.

A few counts support this clone. V and J are TRBV28 and TRBJ1-1; TRBD1 aligns across 8 bases. The CDR3 spans 12 residues. V lost 5 bases and J lost 4; bases outside the gene matches: 0. The V gene's germline CDR1 is MDHEN and CDR2 SYDVKM. The CDR3 here is CASSTGGTEAFF. In DNA form, the CDR3 reads TGTGCCAGCAGTACAGGGGGCACTGAAGCTTTCTTT.

Only one count was recorded for this clone. The chain links TRBV18 to TRBJ1-6; D call uncertain. Trimming removed 3 bases at V and 6 bases at J, with 18 bases between. Germline V lookup: CDR1 KGHSH, CDR2 LQKENI. The CDR3 sequence is 17 residues long. The DNA for the CDR3 is TGTGCCAGCTCACCGAATAACCGGGCGGGGTTTAATTCACCCCTCCACTTT. Encoded protein: CASSPNNRAGFNSPLHF.

This chain connects TRBV5-1 to TRBJ2-1, with a tentative D call TRBD2 (5 bases). Trimming cost V 0 bases and J 6 bases, with 13 bases left between them. The CDR3 is 15 amino acids. Looked up from germline, CDR1 is SGHRS and CDR2 is YFSETQ. In DNA, the CDR3 is TGCGCCAGCAGCTTGGTAGGACTTATAATCAATGAGCAGTTCTTC. This encodes CASSLVGLIINEQFF.

The genes are TRBV7-6 and TRBJ1-1; the D gene is possibly TRBD1 (5 bases). This CDR3 has 12 residues. Trimming cost V 5 bases and J 11 bases, with 15 bases left between them. Looked up from germline, CDR1 is SGHVS and CDR2 is FNYEAQ. The CDR3 sequence: CASSLFGGSAFF. In nucleotides, the CDR3 is TGTGCCAGCAGCCTCTTCGGGGGGTCGGCTTTCTTT.

This rearrangement joins TRBV27 to TRBJ1-3; TRBD1 agrees at 9 bases. V shed 7 bases and J 5 bases; nucleotides not matched to a gene: 15. Germline-derived CDR1 and CDR2 are MNHEY and SMNVEV (reference sequence). The CDR3 is 17 residues long. CDR3: CASIHRGPNIIRNTIYF. Here the CDR3 DNA reads TGTGCCAGCATCCACAGGGGGCCCAACATAATAAGAAACACCATATATTTT.

This chain links TRBV28 with TRBJ2-7; 9 bases are shared with TRBD2. This CDR3 region has 15 residues. V dropped 1 base and J dropped 3; count of bases not matched to a gene: 4. Germline-derived CDR1 and CDR2 are MDHEN and SYDVKM. DNA of the CDR3: TGTGCCAGCAGTTTATTTGCTAGCGGGAACTACGAGCAGTACTTC. This encodes CASSLFASGNYEQYF.

This clone has a handful of counts. This chain uses TRBV5-5 with TRBJ1-6; possible D gene TRBD1, 5 bases. The germline gives CDR1 SGHKS, CDR2 YYEKEE (reference sequence). With 4 bases removed from V and 7 bases from J, the gap between germline ends came to 15 bases. The CDR3 covers 15 residues. CDR3 amino acids: CASSDNTGVNSPLHF. CDR3 coding DNA: TGTGCCAGCAGCGACAACACAGGCGTAAATTCACCCCTCCACTTT. Variable domain in full (rest from reference TRBV5-5 and TRBJ1-6): DAGVTQSPTHLIKTRGQQVTLRCSPISGHKSVSWYQQVLGQGPQFIFQYYEKEERGRGNFPDRFSARQFPNYSSELNVNALLLGDSALYLCASSDNTGVNSPLHFGNGTRLTVT.

The rearrangement uses TRBV20-1 and TRBJ2-3, with 10 bases aligning to TRBD2. The CDR3 has 15 residues. Germline lookup yields CDR1 DFQATT and CDR2 SNEGSKA (reference sequence). V trimming: 3 bases; J trimming: 4 bases; junction bases outside the gene matches: 7. CDR3 sequence reads: CSASGTSGDSDTQYF. The DNA of the CDR3 is TGCAGTGCTAGTGGCACTAGCGGGGATTCAGATACGCAGTATTTT.

The chain uses TRBV7-3 and TRBJ2-1, with D perhaps TRBD1 (6 bases). The V end was cut by 4 bases, the J end by 0 bases, with 16 bases between. Germline CDR1 and CDR2: SGHTA and FQGTGA. CDR3 size: 17 residues. CDR3 nucleotides: TGTGCCAGCAGCTCCTTGGGGGTACAGGGCTCCTACAATGAGCAGTTCTTC. Its protein is CASSSLGVQGSYNEQFF.

The rearrangement uses TRBV25-1 and TRBJ1-1, with a weak D call TRBD1 (5 bases). The CDR3 extends over 13 amino acids. V dropped 7 bases and J dropped 5 bases, with 14 bases sitting between them. Germline V lookup: CDR1 MGHDK, CDR2 SYGVNS. CDR3 nucleotide sequence: TGTGCCAGCACGGGGGGGTTCAGAACTGAAGCTTTCTTT. It is translated as CASTGGFRTEAFF.

This rearrangement joins TRBV18 to TRBJ1-2; TRBD1 aligns across 8 bases. Unmatched junction bases numbered 0, after V lost 3 bases and J lost 3 bases. The CDR3 consists of 13 residues. Germline CDR1 KGHSH, CDR2 LQKENI. CDR3 sequence (DNA): TGTGCCAGCTCACCGGGACAGGACTATGGCTACACCTTC. Translated, it gives CASSPGQDYGYTF.

The chain employs TRBV19 and TRBJ1-5; 9 nucleotides agree with TRBD1. The CDR3 has 15 residues. Losses at the gene ends were 7 bases for V and 2 bases for J; bases not matched to a gene: 6. CDR1 LNHDA and CDR2 SQIVND come from the germline V gene (reference sequence). CDR3 in DNA: TGTGCCAGTACGGGGGGACAGGGAGGCAATCAGCCCCAGCATTTT. Its translation is CASTGGQGGNQPQHF.

This clone was counted once. The chain carries TRBV4-1 and TRBJ1-5; no reliable D call. CDR3 length: 15 residues. Trimming shortened V by 0 bases and J by 3 bases, and 9 bases separated the two germline ends. Germline CDR1 reads MGHRA; CDR2 reads YSYEKL. The CDR3 sequence: CASSQDQRLNQPQHF. The CDR3 region has the DNA TGCGCCAGCAGCCAAGATCAGAGGCTCAATCAGCCCCAGCATTTT.

The rearrangement links TRBV2 to TRBJ1-2, with a possible D match to TRBD1 (6 bases). CDR3 length: 13 amino acids. The V end lost 6 bases, the J end lost 7 bases, and 15 bases lay between the germline ends. Germline V lookup: CDR1 SNHLY, CDR2 FYNNEI. The CDR3 coding sequence is TGTGCCAGCAGAGACACAGGGTCCCTTGGCTACACCTTC. It codes for CASRDTGSLGYTF.

This chain joins TRBV7-7 and TRBJ2-5; 12 bases line up with TRBD2. The length of the CDR3 is 18 residues. Germline values: CDR1 SSHAT, CDR2 FNYEAQ (reference sequence). The V and J ends lost 1 base and 1 base, in that order; junction bases with no gene match: 7. The CDR3 sequence: CASSLGILAGGPQETQYF. In DNA form, the CDR3 reads TGTGCCAGCAGCTTAGGAATTCTAGCGGGAGGGCCCCAAGAGACCCAGTACTTC.

This clone was recorded only once. The chain combines TRBV10-3 with TRBJ2-2; D remains ambiguous. The length of the CDR3 is 15 residues. Between the trimmed V and J ends, which lost 6 bases and 0 bases, there was a span of 11 bases. The V gene's germline CDR1 is ENHRY and CDR2 SYGVKD. The CDR3 protein is CAISDIIANTGELFF. CDR3 nucleotide sequence: TGTGCCATCAGCGACATAATCGCGAACACCGGGGAGCTGTTTTTT.

The CDR3 protein is CASSPERGLSYEQYF. For the CDR3, the DNA is TGTGCCAGCTCACCAGAGCGGGGGCTTTCCTACGAGCAGTACTTC. The rearrangement uses TRBV18 and TRBJ2-7; 8 bases are shared with TRBD2. Germline CDR1 KGHSH, CDR2 LQKENI. V shed 2 bases, J shed 1 base, and the junction held 4 bases outside the gene matches. This CDR3 contains 15 residues. Full variable domain (remainder filled in from reference TRBV18 and TRBJ2-7): NAGVMQNPRHLVRRRGQEARLRCSPMKGHSHVYWYRQLPEEGLKFMVYLQKENIIDESGMPKERFSAEFPKEGPSILRIQQVVRGDSAAYFCASSPERGLSYEQYFGPGTRLTVT.

The chain joins TRBV11-3 to TRBJ2-6; TRBD1 might be the D (6 bases). The CDR3 totals 18 residues. Germline values: CDR1 SGHNT, CDR2 YENEEA. Trimming cost V 5 bases and J 0 bases, with 17 bases left between them. The CDR3 is CASSPRTVPRSGANVLTF. In DNA form, the CDR3 reads TGTGCCAGCAGCCCACGGACAGTGCCACGCTCTGGGGCCAACGTCCTGACTTTC.

The CDR3 sequence is CASRFQVNSPLHF. The DNA for the CDR3 is TGTGCCAGCAGGTTCCAGGTGAATTCACCCCTCCACTTT. The J gene is TRBJ1-6, the V gene TRBV6-5; D gene unclear. Germline loops: CDR1 MNHEY, CDR2 SVGAGI. The V gene lost 6 bases and the J gene lost 7 bases, with 10 bases spanning the gap. This CDR3 comprises 13 residues.

The chain employs TRBV6-6 and TRBJ2-5; D gene unclear. CDR1 and CDR2 (germline): MNHNY, SVGAGI (reference sequence). CDR3 size: 18 residues. V dropped 5 bases and J dropped 0 bases, with 22 bases sitting between them. The CDR3, as DNA: TGTGCCAGCAGTAGATCCGGCCTAGTCCGATCGTACCAAGAGACCCAGTACTTC. This gives the protein CASSRSGLVRSYQETQYF.

The CDR3 bases are TGTGCCAGCAGTGAAGGGACTAGCGGGTATTTT. Translated: CASSEGTSGYF. The chain employs TRBV2 and TRBJ2-3; 10 nucleotides line up with TRBD2. The V gene end was trimmed by 1 base and the J gene end by 14 bases; junction bases not matched to a gene: 0. The CDR3 has 11 residues. CDR1 SNHLY and CDR2 FYNNEI come from the germline V gene.

The chain couples TRBV3-1 (or the pseudogene TRBV3-2) to TRBJ1-6; 8 nucleotides match TRBD1. CDR3 length: 16 amino acids. Germline CDR1 reads LGHDT; CDR2 reads YNNKEL (reference sequence). The V segment lost 8 bases and the J segment 6 bases; nucleotides outside the gene matches: 12. The CDR3 region is CASGTLPGQVNSPLHF. The CDR3 region has the DNA TGTGCCAGCGGGACCCTCCCGGGACAGGTTAATTCACCCCTCCACTTT.

The V call is TRBV4-1, the J call TRBJ2-1; D is possibly TRBD1 (5 bases). Trimming left V 0 bases short and J 10 bases short, with 7 bases between. CDR3 length: 12 residues. Germline V gene sequence: CDR1 MGHRA, CDR2 YSYEKL. CDR3 loop: CASSQEGVEQFF. The CDR3 nucleotides are TGCGCCAGCAGCCAAGAAGGGGTGGAGCAGTTCTTC.